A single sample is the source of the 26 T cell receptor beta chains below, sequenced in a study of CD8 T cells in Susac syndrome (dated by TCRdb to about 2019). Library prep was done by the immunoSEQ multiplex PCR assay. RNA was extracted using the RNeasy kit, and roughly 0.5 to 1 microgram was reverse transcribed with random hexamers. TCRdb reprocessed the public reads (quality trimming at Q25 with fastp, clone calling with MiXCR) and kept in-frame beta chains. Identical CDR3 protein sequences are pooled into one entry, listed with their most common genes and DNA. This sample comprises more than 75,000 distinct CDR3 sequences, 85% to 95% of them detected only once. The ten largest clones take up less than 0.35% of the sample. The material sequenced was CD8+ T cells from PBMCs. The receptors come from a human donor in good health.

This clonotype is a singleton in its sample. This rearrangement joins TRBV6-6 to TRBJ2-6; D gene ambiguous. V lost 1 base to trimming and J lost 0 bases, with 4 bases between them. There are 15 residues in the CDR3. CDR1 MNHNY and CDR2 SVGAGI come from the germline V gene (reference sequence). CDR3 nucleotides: TGTGCCAGCAGTTACTATGGCTCTGGGGCCAACGTCCTGACTTTC. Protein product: CASSYYGSGANVLTF.

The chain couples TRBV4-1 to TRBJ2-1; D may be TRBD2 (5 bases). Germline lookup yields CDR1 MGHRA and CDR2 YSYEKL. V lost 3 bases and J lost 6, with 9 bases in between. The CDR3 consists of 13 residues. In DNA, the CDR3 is TGCGCCAGCAGCCAGAAAGAGGGCAATGAGCAGTTCTTC. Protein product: CASSQKEGNEQFF.

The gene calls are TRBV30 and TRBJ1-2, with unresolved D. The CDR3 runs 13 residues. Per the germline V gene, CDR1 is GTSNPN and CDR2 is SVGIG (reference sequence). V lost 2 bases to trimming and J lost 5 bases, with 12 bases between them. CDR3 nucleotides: TGTGCCTGGAGTTTTGGACTTGGTTATGGCTACACCTTC. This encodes CAWSFGLGYGYTF. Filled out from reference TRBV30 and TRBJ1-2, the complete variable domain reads SQTIHQWPATLVQPVGSPLSLECTVEGTSNPNLYWYRQAAGRGLQLLFYSVGIGQISSEVPQNLSASRPQDRQFILSSKKLLLSDSGFYLCAWSFGLGYGYTFGSGTRLTVV.

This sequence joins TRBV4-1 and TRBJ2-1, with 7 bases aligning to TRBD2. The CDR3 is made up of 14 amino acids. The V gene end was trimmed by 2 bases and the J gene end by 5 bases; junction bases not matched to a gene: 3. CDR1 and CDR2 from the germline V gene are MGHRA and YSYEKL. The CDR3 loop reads CASSQRAGNNEQFF. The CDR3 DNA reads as TGCGCCAGCAGCCAAAGAGCGGGGAACAATGAGCAGTTCTTC.

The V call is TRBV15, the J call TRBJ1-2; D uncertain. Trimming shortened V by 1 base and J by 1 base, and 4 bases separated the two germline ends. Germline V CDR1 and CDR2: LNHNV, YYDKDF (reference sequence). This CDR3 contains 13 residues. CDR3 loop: CATSRASNYGYTF. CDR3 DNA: TGTGCCACCAGCAGAGCCAGTAACTATGGCTACACCTTC.

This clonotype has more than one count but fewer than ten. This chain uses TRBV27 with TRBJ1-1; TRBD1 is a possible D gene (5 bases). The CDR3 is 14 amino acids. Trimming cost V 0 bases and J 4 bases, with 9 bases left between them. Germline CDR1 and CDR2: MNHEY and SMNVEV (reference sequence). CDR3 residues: CASSLSTGGTEAFF. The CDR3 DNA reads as TGTGCCAGCAGTTTATCTACGGGGGGCACTGAAGCTTTCTTT.

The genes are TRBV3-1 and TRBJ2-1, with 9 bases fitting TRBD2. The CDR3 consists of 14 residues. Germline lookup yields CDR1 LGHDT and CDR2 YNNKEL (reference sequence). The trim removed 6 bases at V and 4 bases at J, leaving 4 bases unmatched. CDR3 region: CASSSSGGYNEQFF. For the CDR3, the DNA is TGTGCCAGCAGTTCCAGCGGGGGGTACAATGAGCAGTTCTTC.

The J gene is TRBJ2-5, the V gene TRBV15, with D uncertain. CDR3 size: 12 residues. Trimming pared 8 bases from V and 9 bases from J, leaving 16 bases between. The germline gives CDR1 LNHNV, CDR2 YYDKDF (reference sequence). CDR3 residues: CATLAPLGSQYF. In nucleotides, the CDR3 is TGTGCCACCCTCGCCCCTTTGGGGTCCCAGTACTTC.

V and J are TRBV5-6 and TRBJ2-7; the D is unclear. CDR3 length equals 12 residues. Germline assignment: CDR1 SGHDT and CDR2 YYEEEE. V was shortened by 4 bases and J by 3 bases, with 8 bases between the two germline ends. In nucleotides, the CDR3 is TGTGCCAGCAGCCCGGACGGCTACGAGCAGTACTTC. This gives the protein CASSPDGYEQYF.

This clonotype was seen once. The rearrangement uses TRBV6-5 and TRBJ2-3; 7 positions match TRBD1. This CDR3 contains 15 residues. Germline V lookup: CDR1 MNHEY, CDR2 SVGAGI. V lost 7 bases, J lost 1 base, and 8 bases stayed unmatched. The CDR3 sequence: CASTDGTARTDTQYF. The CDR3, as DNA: TGTGCCAGCACCGACGGGACAGCCCGCACAGATACGCAGTATTTT.

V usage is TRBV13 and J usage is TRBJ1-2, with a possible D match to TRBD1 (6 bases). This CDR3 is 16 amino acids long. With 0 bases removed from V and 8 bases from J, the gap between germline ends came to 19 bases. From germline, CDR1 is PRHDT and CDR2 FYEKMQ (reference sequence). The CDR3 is CASSLGAGALSSGYTF. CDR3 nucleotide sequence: TGTGCCAGCAGCTTAGGAGCAGGGGCGCTATCGAGCGGCTACACCTTC.

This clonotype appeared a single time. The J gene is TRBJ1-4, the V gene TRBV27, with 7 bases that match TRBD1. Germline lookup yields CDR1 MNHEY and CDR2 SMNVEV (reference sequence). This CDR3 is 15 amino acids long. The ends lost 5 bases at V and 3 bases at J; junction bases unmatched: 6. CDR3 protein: CASSPQGGPNEKLFF. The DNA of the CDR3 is TGTGCCAGCAGTCCCCAGGGGGGACCTAATGAAAAACTGTTTTTT.

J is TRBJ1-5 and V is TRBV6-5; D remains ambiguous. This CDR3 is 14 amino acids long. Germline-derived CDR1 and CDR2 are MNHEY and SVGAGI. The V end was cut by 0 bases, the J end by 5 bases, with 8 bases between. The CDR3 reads CASSYSRLDQPQHF. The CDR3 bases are TGTGCCAGCAGTTACTCCCGGCTGGATCAGCCCCAGCATTTT.

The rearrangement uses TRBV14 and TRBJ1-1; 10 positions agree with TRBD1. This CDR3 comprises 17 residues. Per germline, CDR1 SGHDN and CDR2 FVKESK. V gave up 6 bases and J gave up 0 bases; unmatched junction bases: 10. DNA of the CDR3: TGTGCCAGCAGTCGCTTCCGACAGGGGGCTATGAACACTGAAGCTTTCTTT. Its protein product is CASSRFRQGAMNTEAFF.

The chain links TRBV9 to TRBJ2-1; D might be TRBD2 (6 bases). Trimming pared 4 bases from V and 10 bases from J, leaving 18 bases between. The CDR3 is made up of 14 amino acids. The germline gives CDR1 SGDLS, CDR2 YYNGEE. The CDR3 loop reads CASSPRDFAWEQFF. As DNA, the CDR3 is TGTGCCAGCAGCCCTCGGGACTTTGCGTGGGAGCAGTTCTTC.

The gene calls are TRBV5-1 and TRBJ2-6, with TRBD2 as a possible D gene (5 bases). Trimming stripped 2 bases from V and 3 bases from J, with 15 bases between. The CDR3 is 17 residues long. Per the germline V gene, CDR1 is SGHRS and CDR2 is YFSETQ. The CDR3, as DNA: TGCGCCAGCAGCTTTAGAGGGTCCTCGGGTGGGGCCAACGTCCTGACTTTC. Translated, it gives CASSFRGSSGGANVLTF.

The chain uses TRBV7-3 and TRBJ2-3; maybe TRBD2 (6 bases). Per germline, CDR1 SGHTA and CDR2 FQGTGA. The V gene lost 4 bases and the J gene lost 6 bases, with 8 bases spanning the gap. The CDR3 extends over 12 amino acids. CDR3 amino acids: CASSSGLDTQYF. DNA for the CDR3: TGTGCCAGCAGCTCGGGACTCGATACGCAGTATTTT.

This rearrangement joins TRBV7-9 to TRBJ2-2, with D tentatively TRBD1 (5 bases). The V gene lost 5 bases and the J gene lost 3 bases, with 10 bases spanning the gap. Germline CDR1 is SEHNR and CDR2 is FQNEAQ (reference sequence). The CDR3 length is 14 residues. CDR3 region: CASSQGSYTGELFF. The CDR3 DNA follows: TGTGCCAGCAGCCAGGGATCCTACACCGGGGAGCTGTTTTTT.

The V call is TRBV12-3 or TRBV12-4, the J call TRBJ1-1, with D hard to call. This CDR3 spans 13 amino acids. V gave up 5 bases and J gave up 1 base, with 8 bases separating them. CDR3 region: CASSIVGNTEAFF. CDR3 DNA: TGTGCCAGCAGTATAGTGGGGAACACTGAAGCTTTCTTT.

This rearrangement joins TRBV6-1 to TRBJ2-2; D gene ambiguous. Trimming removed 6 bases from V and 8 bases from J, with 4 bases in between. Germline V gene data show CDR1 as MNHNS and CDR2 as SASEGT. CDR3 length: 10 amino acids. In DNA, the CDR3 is TGTGCCAGCAGCGGGGGGGAGCTGTTTTTT. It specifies CASSGGELFF.

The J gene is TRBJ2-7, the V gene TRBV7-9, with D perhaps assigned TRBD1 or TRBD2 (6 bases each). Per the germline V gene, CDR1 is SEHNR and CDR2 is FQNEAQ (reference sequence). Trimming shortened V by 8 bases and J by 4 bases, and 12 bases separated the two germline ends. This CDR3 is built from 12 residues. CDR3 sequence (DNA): TGTGCCAGCGGTTGGGGGGCTTACGAGCAGTACTTC. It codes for CASGWGAYEQYF. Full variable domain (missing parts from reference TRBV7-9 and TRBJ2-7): DTGVSQNPRHKITKRGQNVTFRCDPISEHNRLYWYRQTLGQGPEFLTYFQNEAQLEKSRLLSDRFSAERPKGSFSTLEIQRTEQGDSAMYLCASGWGAYEQYFGPGTRLTVT.

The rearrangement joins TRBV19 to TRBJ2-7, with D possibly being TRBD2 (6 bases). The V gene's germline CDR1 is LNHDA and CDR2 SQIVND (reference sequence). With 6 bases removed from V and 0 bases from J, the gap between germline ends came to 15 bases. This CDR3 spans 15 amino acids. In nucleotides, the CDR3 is TGTGCCAGTAGGCCCTTCGGGGGTAGCTCCTACGAGCAGTACTTC. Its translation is CASRPFGGSSYEQYF.

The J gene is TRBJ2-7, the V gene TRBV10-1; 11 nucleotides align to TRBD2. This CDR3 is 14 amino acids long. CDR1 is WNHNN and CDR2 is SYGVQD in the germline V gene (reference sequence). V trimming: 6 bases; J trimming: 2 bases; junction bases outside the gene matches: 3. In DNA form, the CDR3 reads TGCGCCAGCAGGACTAGCGGGGAGACCTACGAGCAGTACTTC. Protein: CASRTSGETYEQYF.

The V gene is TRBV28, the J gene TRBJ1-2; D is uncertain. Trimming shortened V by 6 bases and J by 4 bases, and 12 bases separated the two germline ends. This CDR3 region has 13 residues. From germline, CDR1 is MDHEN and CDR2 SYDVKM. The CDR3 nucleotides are TGTGCCAGCAGGCATCGAGGTAGCTATGGCTACACCTTC. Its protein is CASRHRGSYGYTF.

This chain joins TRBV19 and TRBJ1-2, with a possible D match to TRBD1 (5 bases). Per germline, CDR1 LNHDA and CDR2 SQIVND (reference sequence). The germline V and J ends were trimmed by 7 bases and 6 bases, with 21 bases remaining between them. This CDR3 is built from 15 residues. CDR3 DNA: TGTGCCAGTACCTATCAGGCCCGGGGGGAGAATGGCTACACCTTC. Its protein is CASTYQARGENGYTF. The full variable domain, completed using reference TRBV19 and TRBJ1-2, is DGGITQSPKYLFRKEGQNVTLSCEQNLNHDAMYWYRQDPGQGLRLIYYSQIVNDFQKGDIAEGYSVSREKKESFPLTVTSAQKNPTAFYLCASTYQARGENGYTFGSGTRLTVV.

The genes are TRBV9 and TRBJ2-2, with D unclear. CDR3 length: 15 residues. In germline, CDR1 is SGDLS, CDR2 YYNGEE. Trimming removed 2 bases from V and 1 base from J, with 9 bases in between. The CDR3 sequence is CASSVGGLNTGELFF. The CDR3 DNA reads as TGTGCCAGCAGCGTCGGCGGATTGAACACCGGGGAGCTGTTTTTT. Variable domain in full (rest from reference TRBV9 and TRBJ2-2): DSGVTQTPKHLITATGQRVTLRCSPRSGDLSVYWYQQSLDQGLQFLIQYYNGEERAKGNILERFSAQQFPDLHSELNLSSLELGDSALYFCASSVGGLNTGELFFGEGSRLTVL.